The present entry profiles one T cell receptor (beta chain) with its context. No antigen is known for it. One junction end does not reproduce the germline sequence, and a read error may be involved. The sample is drawn from a study of shared clonotypes between healthy human individuals. Findings and limits, study-wide: Some naive CD4 clonotypes, 4% to 6%, turned up in common across several donors. An anticipated effect of sequencing depth on clonotype sharing among donors was recognized.

CD8 cells regarded as naive lacked CD45RO, were positively chosen for CCR7, and omitted terminally differentiated effector memory CD45RA+ cells. The CDR3 loop spans 17 amino acids. From germline, CDR1 is SSHAT and CDR2 FNYEAQ (reference sequence). The assay was immunoSEQ multiplex PCR, and TCRdb's table has in-frame clones only and misses some. The sample lists about 2 million clones, roughly 95% occurring once. The TCR originated in a man between 18 and 35 years old in good health. The rearrangement links TRBV7-7 to TRBJ1-6, with a possible D match to TRBD1 (5 bases). Sequencing input: naive CD8+ T cells sorted from blood. The CDR3 bases are TGTGCTAGCAGCTTAGTCTTACATAAGGGGAGAGATTCACCCCTCCACTTT. Translated: CASSLVLHKGRDSPLHF.